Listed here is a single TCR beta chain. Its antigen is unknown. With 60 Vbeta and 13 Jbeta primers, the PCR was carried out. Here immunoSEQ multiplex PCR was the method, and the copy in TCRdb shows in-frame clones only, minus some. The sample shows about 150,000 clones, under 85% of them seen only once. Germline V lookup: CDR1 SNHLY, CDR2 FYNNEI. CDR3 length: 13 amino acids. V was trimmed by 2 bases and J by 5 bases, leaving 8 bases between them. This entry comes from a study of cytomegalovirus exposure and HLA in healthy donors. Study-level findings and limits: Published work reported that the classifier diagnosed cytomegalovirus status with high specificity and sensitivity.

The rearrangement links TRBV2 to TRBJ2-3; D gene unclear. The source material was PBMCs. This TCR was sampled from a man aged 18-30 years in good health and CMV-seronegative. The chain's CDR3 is CASSERTGDTQYF. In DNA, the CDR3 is TGTGCCAGCAGTGAAAGAACGGGAGATACGCAGTATTTT.